These T cell receptor beta chains were read from a single sample in a study of T cell repertoires in cytomegalovirus infection. Using its own MiXCR run on the reads, TCRdb lists one record per CDR3 protein. The table includes about 770,000 distinct CDR3 sequences, 29% detected once. Their specific antigens are unknown. The sample consisted of cultured CD8+ T cells from PBMCs, taken from culture after CMV antigen stimulation. These receptors were obtained from a human donor in good health (CMV status not recorded). Some clones in this sample may be carry-over from other donors' samples. Both conserved end residues are trimmed from each CDR3. Expanded clones are given a class, and other clones once, few, many or no size at all.

v_gene	abundance	len	j_gene	CDR3aa
TRBV7-9	few	15	TRBJ2-2	ASSAGTSVVHTGELF
TRBV10-3	-	11	TRBJ2-7	AIRTGDTYEQY
TRBV7-8	many	12	TRBJ2-1	ASENRATYNEQF
TRBV7-6	many	13	TRBJ1-5	ASSFGASLNQPQH
TRBV7-8	many	13	TRBJ2-5	ASSLGTTHQETQY
TRBV4-1	few	15	TRBJ2-2	ASSQEVPDIGTGELF
TRBV7-9	few	14	TRBJ2-5	ASSLSRHGYQETQY
TRBV12-3/TRBV12-4	few	16	TRBJ2-6	ASSLTAPDRPSANVLT
TRBV7-2	-	11	TRBJ2-5	ASSHPPEETQY
TRBV19	-	14	TRBJ1-2	ASSITLTGSLYGYT
TRBV27	-	13	TRBJ1-1	ASSTLNGQNTEAF
TRBV7-9	few	13	TRBJ2-4	ASSLEELAKNIQY